These 26 T cell receptor beta chains came from one sample sequenced in a study of control samples from healthy donors and cancer patients. Sequencing used immunoSEQ multiplex PCR; TCRdb keeps in-frame clones, though not all of them. This table holds about 80,000 clones, roughly 88% found once. The specimen was blood. The receptors derive from a woman in her fifties or sixties in good health.

This sequence joins TRBV6-1 and TRBJ1-5; 8 bases agree with TRBD1. Germline V CDR1 and CDR2: MNHNS, SASEGT. This CDR3 spans 16 amino acids. V dropped 1 base and J dropped 5; count of bases not matched to a gene: 7. CDR3 DNA sequence: TGTGCCAGCAGTGAAGAAAGTACAGGGGGTGATCAGCCCCAGCATTTT. It yields the protein CASSEESTGGDQPQHF.

V and J are TRBV27 and TRBJ1-2; D remains unclear. V was pared by 6 bases and J by 8 bases, with 13 bases between. Germline V CDR1 and CDR2: MNHEY, SMNVEV (reference sequence). The CDR3 length is 12 residues. As DNA, the CDR3 is TGTGCCAGCAGCGACGTAGGGCGAGGCTACACCTTC. It specifies CASSDVGRGYTF.

This chain uses TRBV7-9 with TRBJ1-1, with no clear D. This CDR3 is built from 15 residues. Germline V gives CDR1 SEHNR, CDR2 FQNEAQ (reference sequence). V shed 1 base and J shed 1 base, with 10 bases lying between them. The CDR3 DNA follows: TGTGCCAGCAGCTTAGTTAGCTCAGGGAACACTGAAGCTTTCTTT. Its translation: CASSLVSSGNTEAFF.

The genes are TRBV6-5 and TRBJ1-1; 9 bases are a match to TRBD1. Trimming took 8 bases from V and 9 from J; bases not matched to a gene: 7. The CDR3 runs 12 residues. Germline loops: CDR1 MNHEY, CDR2 SVGAGI. The CDR3 sequence is CASQAGTGKAFF. CDR3 nucleotides: TGTGCCAGCCAAGCAGGGACAGGGAAAGCTTTCTTT.

CDR3 DNA sequence: TGTGCCAGCTCCGGGACAACTTACTATGGCTACACCTTC. Amino acid sequence: CASSGTTYYGYTF. The chain couples TRBV6-5 to TRBJ1-2; TRBD1 might be the D (6 bases). Per the germline V gene, CDR1 is MNHEY and CDR2 is SVGAGI. The CDR3 is made up of 13 amino acids. V dropped 8 bases and J dropped 3 bases, with 13 bases sitting between them.

This clone was counted a single time. The chain has TRBV11-2 and TRBJ1-4, with 8 nucleotides matching TRBD1. CDR3 length equals 15 residues. CDR1 is SGHAT and CDR2 is FQNNGV in the germline V gene. Trimming cost V 4 bases and J 4 bases; bases outside gene matches: 5. CDR3 sequence: CASSSQGARNEKLFF. CDR3 nucleotide sequence: TGTGCCAGCAGCTCTCAGGGGGCACGTAATGAAAAACTGTTTTTT. Complete variable domain (other parts from reference TRBV11-2 and TRBJ1-4): EAGVAQSPRYKIIEKRQSVAFWCNPISGHATLYWYQQILGQGPKLLIQFQNNGVVDDSQLPKDRFSAERLKGVDSTLKIQPAKLEDSAVYLCASSSQGARNEKLFFGSGTQLSVL.

The CDR3 DNA reads TGCGCCAGCAGTCAGGGGGCGATGAACACTGAAGCTTTCTTT. It specifies CASSQGAMNTEAFF. V and J are TRBV5-1 and TRBJ1-1; 8 nucleotides agree with TRBD1. Germline V lookup: CDR1 SGHRS, CDR2 YFSETQ. V lost 5 bases to trimming and J lost 0 bases; unmatched junction nucleotides: 3. The CDR3 extends over 14 amino acids.

The rearrangement links TRBV5-4 to TRBJ2-2, with 8 bases lining up with TRBD2. V was clipped by 3 bases and J by 6 bases; unmatched bases: 10. The CDR3 spans 16 residues. CDR1 and CDR2 (germline): SGHNT, YYREEE (reference sequence). Here the CDR3 DNA reads TGTGCCAGCAGCTCTAGGGTCGGGGGGGGCCCCGGGGAGCTGTTTTTT. Its translation: CASSSRVGGGPGELFF.

V is TRBV29-1 and J is TRBJ1-1; D is possibly TRBD1 (6 bases). Trimming stripped 7 bases from V and 3 bases from J, with 12 bases between. Germline V lookup: CDR1 SQVTM, CDR2 ANQGSEA. The CDR3 loop spans 12 amino acids. CDR3 sequence reads: CSGKNRDTEAFF. In nucleotides, the CDR3 is TGCAGCGGGAAGAACAGGGACACTGAAGCTTTCTTT.

V is TRBV29-1 and J is TRBJ1-4; TRBD1 matches 8 bases. Trimming took 7 bases from V and 11 from J; bases not matched to a gene: 9. This CDR3 is 12 amino acids long. Germline lookup yields CDR1 SQVTM and CDR2 ANQGSEA. The CDR3 bases are TGCAGCGCTGAGACAGGGGATGGGAAACTGTTTTTT. Amino acid sequence: CSAETGDGKLFF.

J is TRBJ1-3 and V is TRBV3-1 (or the pseudogene TRBV3-2); D not certain. Trimming removed 4 bases at V and 2 bases at J, with 12 bases between. CDR3 size: 15 residues. Germline CDR1 reads LGHDT; CDR2 reads YNNKEL (reference sequence). Here the CDR3 reads CASSRSGAAGNTIYF. CDR3 bases: TGTGCCAGCAGCCGTTCAGGAGCTGCTGGAAACACCATATATTTT.

The chain combines TRBV3-1 (or the pseudogene TRBV3-2) with TRBJ1-2; D not certain. Trimming pared 0 bases from V and 8 bases from J, leaving 10 bases between. The CDR3 sequence is 13 residues long. The germline V gene has CDR1 LGHDT and CDR2 YNNKEL (reference sequence). CDR3 DNA sequence: TGTGCCAGCAGCCAAGAAGACCTGGGGGGCTACACCTTC. Translating it yields CASSQEDLGGYTF.

The V and J genes are TRBV12-3 or TRBV12-4 and TRBJ1-2; D is perhaps TRBD1 (5 bases). Trimming removed 2 bases from V and 6 bases from J, with 10 bases in between. This CDR3 is 13 amino acids long. This CDR3 reads CASSLRGVDGYTF. CDR3 sequence (DNA): TGTGCCAGCAGTTTACGGGGGGTCGATGGCTACACCTTC.

The chain is built from TRBV30 and TRBJ1-6; 7 nucleotides agree with TRBD1. J was trimmed by 5 bases and V by 2 bases; bases with no gene match: 3. Germline V lookup: CDR1 GTSNPN, CDR2 SVGIG (reference sequence). The CDR3 runs to 14 residues. CDR3 DNA sequence: TGTGCCTGGAGTTGGGGACAGCATAATTCACCCCTCCACTTT. Protein: CAWSWGQHNSPLHF.

The rearrangement joins TRBV30 to TRBJ1-4; D is perhaps TRBD1 (5 bases). From germline, CDR1 is GTSNPN and CDR2 SVGIG (reference sequence). The CDR3 length is 11 residues. Trimming cost V 7 bases and J 6 bases, with 9 bases left between them. CDR3 region: CALGTDEKLFF. DNA for the CDR3: TGTGCCTTGGGGACGGATGAAAAACTGTTTTTT.

The genes are TRBV2 and TRBJ1-5; the D is unclear. CDR3 length: 14 amino acids. V shed 4 bases and J shed 1 base, with 8 bases lying between them. The germline V gene encodes CDR1 SNHLY and CDR2 FYNNEI. The CDR3, as DNA: TGTGCCAGCAGTGGCGGGCCAAGCAATCAGCCCCAGCATTTT. Translation: CASSGGPSNQPQHF. Full variable domain (remainder filled in from reference TRBV2 and TRBJ1-5): EPEVTQTPSHQVTQMGQEVILRCVPISNHLYFYWYRQILGQKVEFLVSFYNNEISEKSEIFDDQFSVERPDGSNFTLKIRSTKLEDSAMYFCASSGGPSNQPQHFGDGTRLSIL.

This rearrangement joins TRBV10-3 to TRBJ2-7; D might be TRBD2 (7 bases). Germline values: CDR1 ENHRY, CDR2 SYGVKD. The V and J ends lost 0 bases and 3 bases respectively, with 15 bases between them. The CDR3 has 16 amino acids. The CDR3 is CAISESGGAAIYEQYF. The DNA for the CDR3 is TGTGCCATCAGTGAGTCAGGGGGGGCTGCGATCTACGAGCAGTACTTC.

The chain uses TRBV20-1 and TRBJ1-1; no clear D gene. Germline CDR1 DFQATT, CDR2 SNEGSKA (reference sequence). Deletions cut 3 bases from V and 6 bases from J, with 8 bases between. CDR3 length: 11 amino acids. This CDR3 is CSARAVAEAFF. The DNA of the CDR3 is TGCAGTGCTAGGGCAGTGGCTGAAGCTTTCTTT.

The gene calls are TRBV10-3 and TRBJ1-2; 8 bases agree with TRBD1. V gave up 2 bases and J gave up 4 bases; unmatched junction bases: 0. CDR3 length: 13 residues. CDR1 is ENHRY, CDR2 SYGVKD, per germline. The CDR3 nucleotides read TGTGCCATCAGTGAGGGACAGGGCTATGGCTACACCTTC. Its translation is CAISEGQGYGYTF.

The CDR3 protein is CASRDLGSGGGSTQYF. The CDR3 DNA is TGTGCCAGCAGAGATCTGGGGAGTGGAGGGGGATCTACGCAGTATTTT. The chain joins TRBV5-6 to TRBJ2-3; D may be TRBD1 or TRBD2 (6 bases each). V was shortened by 5 bases and J by 8 bases, with 24 bases between the two germline ends. The CDR3 is 16 residues long. The V gene's germline CDR1 is SGHDT and CDR2 YYEEEE.

The V and J genes are TRBV7-8 and TRBJ2-2; D remains ambiguous. The germline V gene encodes CDR1 SGHVS and CDR2 FQNEAQ. The V gene lost 1 base and the J gene lost 4 bases, with 4 bases spanning the gap. This CDR3 comprises 13 residues. CDR3 nucleotide sequence: TGTGCCAGCAGCTTAGATCGCACCGGGGAGCTGTTTTTT. Its translation is CASSLDRTGELFF.

This chain links TRBV5-4 with TRBJ2-1; possibly TRBD1 or TRBD2 for D (5 bases each). The germline V and J ends were trimmed by 4 bases and 7 bases, with 15 bases remaining between them. The CDR3 runs 14 residues. CDR1 SGHNT and CDR2 YYREEE come from the germline V gene (reference sequence). The CDR3: CASSGRDRDNEQFF. In nucleotides, the CDR3 is TGTGCCAGCAGCGGACGGGACCGGGATAATGAGCAGTTCTTC.

The chain uses TRBV18 and TRBJ1-5; 7 bases are shared with TRBD1. V lost 4 bases to trimming and J lost 0 bases; unmatched junction nucleotides: 9. CDR1 and CDR2 from the germline V gene are KGHSH and LQKENI. The CDR3 extends over 17 amino acids. The CDR3 spells CASSHTTGVNSNQPQHF. The DNA for the CDR3 is TGTGCCAGCTCACACACAACAGGGGTCAATAGCAATCAGCCCCAGCATTTT. The variable domain in full, completed from reference TRBV18 and TRBJ1-5, reads NAGVMQNPRHLVRRRGQEARLRCSPMKGHSHVYWYRQLPEEGLKFMVYLQKENIIDESGMPKERFSAEFPKEGPSILRIQQVVRGDSAAYFCASSHTTGVNSNQPQHFGDGTRLSIL.

The rearrangement uses TRBV12-3 or TRBV12-4 and TRBJ2-3; unclear D gene. Trimming took 2 bases from V and 3 from J, leaving 0 bases between them. This CDR3 is built from 11 residues. CDR3 nucleotides: TGTGCCAGCAGTTTAACAGATACGCAGTATTTT. It yields the protein CASSLTDTQYF.

The rearrangement joins TRBV6-5 to TRBJ2-6, with no clear D. Trimming shortened V by 6 bases and J by 1 base, and 4 bases separated the two germline ends. This CDR3 has 13 amino acids. Germline-derived CDR1 and CDR2 are MNHEY and SVGAGI. CDR3 in amino acids: CASSLSGANVLTF. The CDR3 DNA reads as TGTGCCAGCAGCCTATCTGGGGCCAACGTCCTGACTTTC.

The chain recombines TRBV14 with TRBJ2-7; possibly TRBD1 or TRBD2 for D (5 bases each). Trimming left V 4 bases short and J 1 base short, with 11 bases between. The CDR3 sequence is 14 residues long. The germline V gene encodes CDR1 SGHDN and CDR2 FVKESK. CDR3 DNA sequence: TGTGCCAGCAGCCCCCGGGGCAGATCCTACGAGCAGTACTTC. Its translation: CASSPRGRSYEQYF.